A single sample is the source of the 17 T cell receptor beta chains below, sequenced in a study of shared clonotypes between healthy human individuals. Measured with immunoSEQ multiplex PCR; TCRdb has only the in-frame clones, and not every one. The repertoire holds around 2,100,000 clones, with approximately 94% as singletons. CD45RO-negative, CCR7-positively selected cells formed the naive CD8 fraction, excluding terminally differentiated effector memory CD45RA+ cells. Sequenced input: naive CD8+ T cells sorted from blood. The source is a man younger than 30 in good health.

This chain links TRBV10-2 with TRBJ2-7; TRBD2 agrees at 9 bases. Per germline, CDR1 WSHSY and CDR2 SAAADI. V trimming: 3 bases; J trimming: 4 bases; junction bases outside the gene matches: 13. The CDR3 totals 17 residues. The chain's CDR3 is CASSESAGGLGTYEQYF. The CDR3 nucleotides are TGCGCCAGCAGTGAATCGGCGGGGGGGTTAGGTACTTACGAGCAGTACTTC.

V and J are TRBV30 and TRBJ1-1; D unresolved. Trimming took off 2 bases at V and 1 base at J, with 8 bases between the two ends. The CDR3 contains 13 residues. CDR1 GTSNPN and CDR2 SVGIG come from the germline V gene (reference sequence). The CDR3 here is CAWSPLGNTEAFF. The CDR3 nucleotides read TGTGCCTGGAGTCCCTTAGGGAACACTGAAGCTTTCTTT.

About this clone itself: This specimen includes other DNA sequences encoding the same CDR3. The chain employs TRBV9 and TRBJ2-7; tentative D call: TRBD1 (5 bases). Germline CDR1 is SGDLS and CDR2 is YYNGEE. The CDR3 has 15 amino acids. The V end lost 0 bases, the J end lost 2 bases, and 12 bases lay between the germline ends. This CDR3 is CASSVGAGLTYEQYF. The CDR3 bases are TGTGCCAGCAGCGTAGGGGCAGGGCTCACCTACGAGCAGTACTTC.

V and J are TRBV9 and TRBJ2-3, with TRBD2 matching 7 bases. CDR3 length equals 16 residues. The V gene end was trimmed by 0 bases and the J gene end by 0 bases; junction bases not matched to a gene: 4. The germline gives CDR1 SGDLS, CDR2 YYNGEE. CDR3 DNA sequence: TGTGCCAGCAGCGTAGCCGCGGGAGAGAGCACAGATACGCAGTATTTT. Amino acids: CASSVAAGESTDTQYF.

The chain employs TRBV10-1 and TRBJ2-7, with D perhaps being TRBD1 or TRBD2 (6 bases each). The V gene lost 0 bases and the J gene lost 6 bases, with 15 bases spanning the gap. CDR1 and CDR2 from the germline V gene are WNHNN and SYGVQD (reference sequence). The CDR3 contains 15 residues. The CDR3 DNA reads as TGCGCCAGCAGTGAGTCCGGGGGCATGGGGGGCGAGCAGTACTTC. This codes for CASSESGGMGGEQYF.

This sequence joins TRBV4-1 and TRBJ2-3; D might be TRBD2 (7 bases). The CDR3 is 17 amino acids. Trimming left V 0 bases short and J 3 bases short, with 16 bases between. Germline assignment: CDR1 MGHRA and CDR2 YSYEKL. The CDR3 protein is CASSQEGVGGLTDTQYF. The CDR3 nucleotides are TGCGCCAGCAGCCAAGAAGGCGTCGGGGGGCTTACAGATACGCAGTATTTT.

In its sample, this clone was seen once. The J gene is TRBJ1-3, the V gene TRBV19; no firm D call. Germline-derived CDR1 and CDR2 are LNHDA and SQIVND (reference sequence). The CDR3 has 14 amino acids. The V gene lost 7 bases and the J gene lost 0 bases, with 10 bases spanning the gap. In DNA, the CDR3 is TGTGCCAGTACCCCCGGACCCTCTGGAAACACCATATATTTT. Protein product: CASTPGPSGNTIYF.

The rearrangement uses TRBV19 and TRBJ1-2, with D perhaps matching TRBD1 (6 bases). Trimming pared 6 bases from V and 8 bases from J, leaving 13 bases between. CDR3 length equals 12 residues. From germline, CDR1 is LNHDA and CDR2 SQIVND (reference sequence). CDR3 in amino acids: CASRNAGDGYTF. The CDR3 region has the DNA TGTGCCAGTAGAAATGCAGGGGACGGCTACACCTTC.

The CDR3 DNA sequence: TGCGCCAGCAGCCAAGCGGGGGCAGGGAACGTGTTAAATCAGCCCCAGCATTTT. It is translated as CASSQAGAGNVLNQPQHF. V is TRBV4-1 and J is TRBJ1-5; D may be TRBD1 (6 bases). The CDR3 loop spans 18 amino acids. Germline-derived CDR1 and CDR2 are MGHRA and YSYEKL. With 1 base removed from V and 4 bases from J, the gap between germline ends came to 20 bases.

The chain links TRBV13 to TRBJ2-1, with 13 bases matching TRBD2. CDR1 is PRHDT and CDR2 is FYEKMQ in the germline V gene (reference sequence). V dropped 4 bases and J dropped 6; count of bases not matched to a gene: 3. The CDR3 contains 15 residues. The CDR3 loop is CASSSGTSGTNEQFF. CDR3 sequence (DNA): TGTGCCAGCAGCTCTGGGACTAGCGGGACCAATGAGCAGTTCTTC. Variable domain in full (rest from reference TRBV13 and TRBJ2-1): AAGVIQSPRHLIKEKRETATLKCYPIPRHDTVYWYQQGPGQDPQFLISFYEKMQSDKGSIPDRFSAQQFSDYHSELNMSSLELGDSALYFCASSSGTSGTNEQFFGPGTRLTVL.

A remark on this clone: Additional DNA sequences in this sample encode the identical CDR3. The V gene is TRBV5-1, the J gene TRBJ1-4; D ambiguous. The CDR3 length is 13 residues. Germline V gene lookup returns CDR1 SGHRS and CDR2 YFSETQ. With 5 bases removed from V and 0 bases from J, the gap between germline ends came to 5 bases. The chain's CDR3 is CASSLTTNEKLFF. The DNA of the CDR3 is TGCGCCAGCAGTCTTACAACTAATGAAAAACTGTTTTTT.

The chain employs TRBV19 and TRBJ1-5; maybe TRBD1 (6 bases). This CDR3 region has 19 residues. The V gene's germline CDR1 is LNHDA and CDR2 SQIVND (reference sequence). V was clipped by 0 bases and J by 3 bases, with 21 bases between them. The CDR3 bases are TGTGCCAGTAGTATAGATCGGGAAACCCAGGGGACGGTCAATCAGCCCCAGCATTTT. Translated, it gives CASSIDRETQGTVNQPQHF.

The gene calls are TRBV4-1 and TRBJ1-1, with 12 bases fitting TRBD1. V shed 4 bases and J 4 bases; nucleotides not matched to a gene: 16. The CDR3 is 19 residues long. Germline CDR1 reads MGHRA; CDR2 reads YSYEKL. The CDR3: CASSPVVLSPGQGATEAFF. The CDR3 DNA is TGCGCCAGCAGCCCAGTGGTTCTGTCGCCGGGACAGGGGGCCACTGAAGCTTTCTTT.

CDR3 DNA: TGTGCCATCAGACCACAGGGGGCAGATGAGCAGTTCTTC. Translated, it gives CAIRPQGADEQFF. V is TRBV10-3 and J is TRBJ2-1, with 9 bases fitting TRBD1. From germline, CDR1 is ENHRY and CDR2 SYGVKD. The trim removed 6 bases at V and 8 bases at J, leaving 5 bases unmatched. This CDR3 has 13 residues.

The rearrangement uses TRBV5-4 and TRBJ2-3, with 8 bases identical to TRBD1. CDR1 is SGHNT, CDR2 YYREEE, per germline (reference sequence). CDR3 length: 15 amino acids. The V segment lost 2 bases and the J segment 4 bases; nucleotides outside the gene matches: 6. The CDR3 DNA reads as TGTGCCAGCAGCTTTGCAGGGGGCGGGCCAGATACGCAGTATTTT. As protein: CASSFAGGGPDTQYF. Together with reference TRBV5-4 and TRBJ2-3, the CDR3 gives the full variable domain: ETGVTQSPTHLIKTRGQQVTLRCSSQSGHNTVSWYQQALGQGPQFIFQYYREEENGRGNFPPRFSGLQFPNYSSELNVNALELDDSALYLCASSFAGGGPDTQYFGPGTRLTVL.

This chain links TRBV6-5 with TRBJ2-5; D gene ambiguous. The CDR3 is 15 residues long. Germline values: CDR1 MNHEY, CDR2 SVGAGI. Trimming removed 2 bases from V and 4 bases from J, with 14 bases in between. CDR3 residues: CASSYLGPLGETQYF. DNA for the CDR3: TGTGCCAGCAGTTACCTTGGACCTTTGGGAGAGACCCAGTACTTC.

Here the CDR3 reads CASSEPDSDSPLHF. Written as DNA, the CDR3 is TGTGCCAGCAGTGAGCCGGACTCGGATTCACCCCTCCACTTT. The chain links TRBV2 to TRBJ1-6; D is ambiguous. The V end was cut by 3 bases, the J end by 8 bases, with 11 bases between. The CDR3 loop spans 14 amino acids. Germline CDR1 reads SNHLY; CDR2 reads FYNNEI.